The source of this T cell receptor (beta chain) is a study of blood T cells in healthy people across ages. Trimming left V 7 bases short and J 1 base short, with 12 bases between. This CDR3 comprises 13 residues. Germline V lookup: CDR1 DFQATT, CDR2 SNEGSKA (reference sequence). The authors ran a second PCR of about 7 to 12 cycles using a sample-barcoded 5' primer and a J-beta primer mix. TCRdb ran MiXCR on the 5' RACE reads and lists one entry per CDR3 protein. The data contain 650,000 to 800,000 distinct CDR3 sequences, around 52% of them seen just once; the ten biggest clones take up about 13%. This clonotype was seen a few times.

This TCR derives from a woman older than 75 in good health. Input material: blood. This chain uses TRBV20-1 with TRBJ2-3, with a tentative D call TRBD2 (5 bases). CDR3 bases: TGCAGTGTTGCCGGTAGCGGCACAGATACGCAGTATTTT. Residues: CSVAGSGTDTQYF.